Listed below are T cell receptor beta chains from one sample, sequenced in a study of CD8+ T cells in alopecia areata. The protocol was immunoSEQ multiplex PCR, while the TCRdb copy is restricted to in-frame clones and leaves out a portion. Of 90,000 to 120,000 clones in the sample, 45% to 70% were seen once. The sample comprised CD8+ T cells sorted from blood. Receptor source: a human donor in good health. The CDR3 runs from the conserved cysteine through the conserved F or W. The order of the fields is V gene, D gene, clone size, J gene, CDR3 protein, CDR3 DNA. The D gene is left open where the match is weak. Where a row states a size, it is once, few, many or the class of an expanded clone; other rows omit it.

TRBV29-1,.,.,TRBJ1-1,CSVAGDSNTEAFF,TGCAGCGTTGCTGGGGATTCGAACACTGAAGCTTTCTTT
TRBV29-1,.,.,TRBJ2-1,CSVSGGISYNEQFF,TGCAGCGTTAGTGGCGGTATCTCCTACAATGAGCAGTTCTTC
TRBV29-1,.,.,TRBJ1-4,CSVEDHEDPTNEKLFF,TGCAGCGTTGAAGATCACGAAGATCCAACTAATGAAAAACTGTTTTTT
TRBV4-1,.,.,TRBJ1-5,CASSQVPDEPQHF,TGCGCCAGCAGCCAAGTTCCGGATGAGCCCCAGCATTTT
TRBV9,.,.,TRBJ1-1,CASSALGGTEAFF,TGTGCCAGCAGCGCGTTAGGGGGCACTGAAGCTTTCTTT
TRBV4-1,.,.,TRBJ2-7,CASSHDLGGASTEQYF,TGCGCCAGCAGCCATGATCTGGGGGGGGCCTCAACCGAGCAGTACTTC
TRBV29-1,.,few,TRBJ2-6,CSVAGTHSSGANVLTF,TGCAGCGTTGCGGGGACACACAGCTCTGGGGCCAACGTCCTGACTTTC
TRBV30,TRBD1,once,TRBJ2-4,CAWSRGQGAPWTYF,TGTGCCTGGAGTAGAGGACAGGGGGCCCCATGGACGTACTTC
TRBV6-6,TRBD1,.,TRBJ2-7,CASSFRTGGIYEQYF,TGTGCCAGCAGTTTCAGGACAGGGGGCATCTACGAGCAGTACTTC
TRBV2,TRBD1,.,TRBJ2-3,CASTIGTGGVSDTQYF,TGTGCCAGCACGATCGGGACAGGGGGAGTCTCAGATACGCAGTATTTT
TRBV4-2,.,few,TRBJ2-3,CASSQDDRPSTDTQYF,TGTGCCAGCAGCCAAGATGACCGGCCTAGCACAGATACGCAGTATTTT
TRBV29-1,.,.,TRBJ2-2,CSVPSGKATGELFF,TGCAGCGTTCCCTCCGGGAAAGCCACCGGGGAGCTGTTTTTT
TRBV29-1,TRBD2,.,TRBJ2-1,CSVEDRASGRNNEQFF,TGCAGCGTTGAAGATAGGGCTAGCGGGAGGAACAATGAGCAGTTCTTC
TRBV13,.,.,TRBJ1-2,CASSSGQAYGYTF,TGTGCCAGCAGCTCGGGACAAGCCTATGGCTACACCTTC
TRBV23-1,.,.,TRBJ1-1,CASSPPRLYRANTEAFF,TGCGCCAGCAGTCCCCCCCGGCTATATCGGGCTAACACTGAAGCTTTCTTT
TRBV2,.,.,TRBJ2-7,CASGGQGGHYEQYF,TGTGCCAGCGGCGGGCAGGGAGGTCACTACGAGCAGTACTTC
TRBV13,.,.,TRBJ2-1,CASSLRPGEQFF,TGTGCCAGCAGCTTACGTCCGGGTGAGCAGTTCTTC
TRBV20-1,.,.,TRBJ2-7,CSGERYEQYF,TGCAGTGGGGAGCGGTACGAGCAGTACTTC
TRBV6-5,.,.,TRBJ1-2,CASSYSMGSNYGYTF,TGTGCCAGCAGTTACTCGATGGGCAGTAACTATGGCTACACCTTC
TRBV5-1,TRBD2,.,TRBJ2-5,CASSKGLDQETQYF,TGCGCCAGCAGCAAAGGACTAGACCAAGAGACCCAGTACTTC
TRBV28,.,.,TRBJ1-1,CASSTQENTEAFF,TGTGCCAGCAGTACACAGGAGAACACTGAAGCTTTCTTT
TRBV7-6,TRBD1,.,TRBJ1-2,CASSLASTGGIPEGYTF,TGTGCCAGCAGCTTAGCGTCGACAGGGGGCATACCGGAGGGCTACACCTTC
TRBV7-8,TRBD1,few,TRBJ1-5,CASSPPGRGQTQPQHF,TGTGCCAGCAGCCCCCCGGGAAGGGGGCAAACTCAGCCCCAGCATTTT
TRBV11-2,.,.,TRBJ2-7,CASTQGRYEQYF,TGTGCCAGCACCCAGGGGCGGTACGAGCAGTACTTC
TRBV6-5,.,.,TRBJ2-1,CASSRVAATYNEQFF,TGTGCCAGCAGTAGGGTGGCTGCTACCTACAATGAGCAGTTCTTC
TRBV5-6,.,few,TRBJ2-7,CASSLTGTYEQYF,TGTGCCAGCAGCTTGACAGGTACCTACGAGCAGTACTTC
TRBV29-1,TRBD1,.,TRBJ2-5,CSTGQGGETQYF,TGCAGCACCGGACAGGGCGGGGAGACCCAGTACTTC
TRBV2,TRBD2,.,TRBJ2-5,CAQRGGRIQETQYF,TGTGCCCAGCGGGGGGGCCGTATCCAAGAGACCCAGTACTTC
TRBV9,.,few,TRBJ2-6,CASSDPPRAGANVLTF,TGTGCCAGCAGCGACCCCCCCCGGGCTGGGGCCAACGTCCTGACTTTC
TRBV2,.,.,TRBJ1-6,CASNGGGPTYNSPLHF,TGTGCCAGCAACGGTGGGGGCCCTACCTATAATTCACCCCTCCACTTT
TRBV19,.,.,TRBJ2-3,CASSMPGQQRYF,TGTGCCAGTAGTATGCCGGGACAACAACGGTATTTT
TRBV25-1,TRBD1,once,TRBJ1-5,CASSEAGQVDQPQHF,TGTGCCAGCAGTGAGGCGGGACAGGTTGATCAGCCCCAGCATTTT
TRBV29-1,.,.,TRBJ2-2,CSVYENTGELFF,TGCAGCGTCTATGAAAACACCGGGGAGCTGTTTTTT
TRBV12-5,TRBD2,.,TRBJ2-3,CASGLPPRTSGGAVDTQYF,TGTGCTAGTGGTTTGCCCCCTCGGACTAGCGGGGGGGCAGTAGATACGCAGTATTTT
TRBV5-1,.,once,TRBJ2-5,CASSLEGTQYF,TGCGCCAGCAGCTTGGAGGGGACCCAGTACTTC
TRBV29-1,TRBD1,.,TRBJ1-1,CSVEPGGTAEAFF,TGCAGCGTTGAGCCAGGGGGAACGGCTGAAGCTTTCTTT
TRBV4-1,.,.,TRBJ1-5,CASSQDRTNQPQHF,TGCGCCAGCAGCCAAGATCGGACCAATCAGCCCCAGCATTTT
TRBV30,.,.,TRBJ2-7,CAWSDDSPRPAAYEQYF,TGTGCCTGGAGTGATGACAGCCCGCGACCCGCAGCCTACGAGCAGTACTTC
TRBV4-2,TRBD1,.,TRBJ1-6,CASSPGQGNSPLHF,TGTGCCAGCAGCCCGGGACAGGGGAATTCACCCCTCCACTTT
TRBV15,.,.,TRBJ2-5,CATSRDSPETQYF,TGTGCCACCAGCAGAGATTCTCCGGAGACCCAGTACTTC
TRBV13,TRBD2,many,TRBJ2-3,CASSLARGGADTQYF,TGTGCCAGCAGCTTAGCGCGGGGGGGCGCCGATACGCAGTATTTT
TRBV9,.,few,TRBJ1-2,CASGSSHAPNGYTF,TGTGCCAGCGGCTCCTCCCATGCTCCCAATGGCTACACCTTC
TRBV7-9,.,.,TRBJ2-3,CASSFGRGTLLAPDTQYF,TGTGCCAGCAGCTTCGGTCGGGGGACCCTCTTAGCACCAGATACGCAGTATTTT
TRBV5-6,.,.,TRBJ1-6,CASSFGQGVSPLHF,TGTGCCAGCAGCTTCGGGCAGGGTGTGTCACCCCTCCACTTT
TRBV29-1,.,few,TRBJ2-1,CSVDQLYNEQFF,TGCAGCGTTGACCAGTTGTACAATGAGCAGTTCTTC